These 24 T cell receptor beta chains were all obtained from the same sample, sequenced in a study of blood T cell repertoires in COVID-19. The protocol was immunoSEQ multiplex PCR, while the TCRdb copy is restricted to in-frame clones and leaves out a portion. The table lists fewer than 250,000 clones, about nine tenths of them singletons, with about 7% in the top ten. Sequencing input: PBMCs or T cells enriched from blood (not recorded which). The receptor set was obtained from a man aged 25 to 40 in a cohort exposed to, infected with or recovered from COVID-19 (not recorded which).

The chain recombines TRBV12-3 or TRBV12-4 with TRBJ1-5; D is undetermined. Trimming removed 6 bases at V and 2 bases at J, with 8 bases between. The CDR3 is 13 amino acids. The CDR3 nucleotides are TGTGCCAGCAGCCAGAGGGGCAATCAGCCCCAGCATTTT. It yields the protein CASSQRGNQPQHF.

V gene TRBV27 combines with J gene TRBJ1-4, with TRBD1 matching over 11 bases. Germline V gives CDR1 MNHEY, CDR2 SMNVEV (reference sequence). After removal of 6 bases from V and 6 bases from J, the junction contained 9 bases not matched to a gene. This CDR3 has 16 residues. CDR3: CASRQSPGQGDEKLFF. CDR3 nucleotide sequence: TGTGCCAGCAGACAGTCTCCGGGACAGGGGGATGAAAAACTGTTTTTT.

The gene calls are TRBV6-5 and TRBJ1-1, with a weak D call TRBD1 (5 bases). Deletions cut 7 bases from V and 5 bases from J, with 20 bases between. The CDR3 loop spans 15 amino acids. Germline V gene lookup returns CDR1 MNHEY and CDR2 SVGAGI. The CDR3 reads CASTEGAVRRTEAFF. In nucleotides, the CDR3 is TGTGCCAGCACCGAAGGGGCGGTCCGACGGACTGAAGCTTTCTTT.

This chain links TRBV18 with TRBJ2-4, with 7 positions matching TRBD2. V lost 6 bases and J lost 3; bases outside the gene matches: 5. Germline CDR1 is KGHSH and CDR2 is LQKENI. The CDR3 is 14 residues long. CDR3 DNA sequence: TGTGCCAGCTCTTCCAGGGAGGGCAAAAACATTCAGTACTTC. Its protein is CASSSREGKNIQYF.

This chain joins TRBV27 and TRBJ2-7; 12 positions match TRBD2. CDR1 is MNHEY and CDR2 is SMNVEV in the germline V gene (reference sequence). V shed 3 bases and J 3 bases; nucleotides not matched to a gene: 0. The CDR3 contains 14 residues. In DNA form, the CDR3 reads TGTGCCAGCAGTTTGACTAGCGGGAGCTACGAGCAGTACTTC. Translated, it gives CASSLTSGSYEQYF.

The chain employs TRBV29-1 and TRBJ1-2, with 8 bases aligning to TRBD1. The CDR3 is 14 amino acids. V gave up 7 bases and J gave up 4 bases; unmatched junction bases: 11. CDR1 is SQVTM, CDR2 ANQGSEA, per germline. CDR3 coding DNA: TGCAGCGCCCTGCGGCCAGGGGGCGGCTATGGCTACACCTTC. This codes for CSALRPGGGYGYTF.

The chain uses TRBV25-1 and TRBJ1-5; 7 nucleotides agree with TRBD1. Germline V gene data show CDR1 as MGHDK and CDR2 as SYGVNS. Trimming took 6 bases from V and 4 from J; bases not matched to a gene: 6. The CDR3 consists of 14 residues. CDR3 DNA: TGTGCCAGCAGGGAGGGACAGCAGAATCAGCCCCAGCATTTT. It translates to CASREGQQNQPQHF. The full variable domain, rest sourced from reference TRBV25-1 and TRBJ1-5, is EADIYQTPRYLVIGTGKKITLECSQTMGHDKMYWYQQDPGMELHLIHYSYGVNSTEKGDLSSESTVSRIRTEHFPLTLESARPSHTSQYLCASREGQQNQPQHFGDGTRLSIL.

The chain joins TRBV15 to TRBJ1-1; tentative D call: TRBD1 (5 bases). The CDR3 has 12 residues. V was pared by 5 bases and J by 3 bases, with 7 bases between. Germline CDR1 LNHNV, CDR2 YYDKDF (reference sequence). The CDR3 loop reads CATSWGDTEAFF. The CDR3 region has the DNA TGTGCCACCAGCTGGGGCGACACTGAAGCTTTCTTT. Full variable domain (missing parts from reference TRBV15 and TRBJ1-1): DAMVIQNPRYQVTQFGKPVTLSCSQTLNHNVMYWYQQKSSQAPKLLFHYYDKDFNNEADTPDNFQSRRPNTSFCFLDIRSPGLGDTAMYLCATSWGDTEAFFGQGTRLTVV.

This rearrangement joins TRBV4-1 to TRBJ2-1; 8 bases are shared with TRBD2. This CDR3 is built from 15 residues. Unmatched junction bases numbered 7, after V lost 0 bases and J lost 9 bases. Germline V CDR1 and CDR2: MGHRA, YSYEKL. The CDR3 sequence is CASSQEGLEKGEQFF. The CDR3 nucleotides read TGCGCCAGCAGCCAAGAGGGACTAGAGAAGGGTGAGCAGTTCTTC.

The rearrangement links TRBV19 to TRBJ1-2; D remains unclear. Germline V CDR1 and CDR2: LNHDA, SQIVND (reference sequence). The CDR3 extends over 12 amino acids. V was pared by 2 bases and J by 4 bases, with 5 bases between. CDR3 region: CASSISSYGYTF. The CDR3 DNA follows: TGTGCCAGTAGTATATCGTCCTATGGCTACACCTTC.

The CDR3 bases are TGCGCCAGCAGCCTATGCGGGACAGGGGGTTCCTACGAGCAGTACTTC. It encodes CASSLCGTGGSYEQYF. The rearrangement joins TRBV5-1 to TRBJ2-7, with 11 bases matching TRBD1. J lost 1 base, V lost 4 bases, and 7 bases had no gene match. The CDR3 consists of 16 residues. CDR1 is SGHRS, CDR2 YFSETQ, per germline. Complete variable domain (other parts from reference TRBV5-1 and TRBJ2-7): KAGVTQTPRYLIKTRGQQVTLSCSPISGHRSVSWYQQTPGQGLQFLFEYFSETQRNKGNFPGRFSGRQFSNSRSEMNVSTLELGDSALYLCASSLCGTGGSYEQYFGPGTRLTVT.

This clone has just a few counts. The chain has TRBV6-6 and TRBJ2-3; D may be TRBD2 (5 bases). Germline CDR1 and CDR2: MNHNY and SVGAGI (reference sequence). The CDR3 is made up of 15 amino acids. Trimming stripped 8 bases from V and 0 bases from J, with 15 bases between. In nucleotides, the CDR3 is TGTGCCAGCCGAAACGGCGGGCTTAGCACAGATACGCAGTATTTT. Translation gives CASRNGGLSTDTQYF.

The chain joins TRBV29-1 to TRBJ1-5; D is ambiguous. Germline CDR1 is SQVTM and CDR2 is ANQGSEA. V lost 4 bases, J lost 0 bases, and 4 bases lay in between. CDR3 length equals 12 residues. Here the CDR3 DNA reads TGCAGCGTTGGCAGTAGCAATCAGCCCCAGCATTTT. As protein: CSVGSSNQPQHF.

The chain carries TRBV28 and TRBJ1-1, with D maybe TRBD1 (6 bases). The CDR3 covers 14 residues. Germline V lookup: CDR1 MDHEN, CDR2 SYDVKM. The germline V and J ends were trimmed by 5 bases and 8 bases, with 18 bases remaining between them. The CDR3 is CASSQQGVLQEAFF. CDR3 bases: TGTGCCAGCAGTCAACAGGGCGTCCTCCAAGAAGCTTTCTTT.

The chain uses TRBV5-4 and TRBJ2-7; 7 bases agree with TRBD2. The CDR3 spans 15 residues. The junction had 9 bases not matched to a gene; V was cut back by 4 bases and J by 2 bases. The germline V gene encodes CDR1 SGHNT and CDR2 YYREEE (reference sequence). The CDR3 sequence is CASSLLPSGAYEQYF. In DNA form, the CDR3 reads TGTGCCAGCAGCCTCCTCCCTAGCGGAGCCTACGAGCAGTACTTC. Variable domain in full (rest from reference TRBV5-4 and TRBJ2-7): ETGVTQSPTHLIKTRGQQVTLRCSSQSGHNTVSWYQQALGQGPQFIFQYYREEENGRGNFPPRFSGLQFPNYSSELNVNALELDDSALYLCASSLLPSGAYEQYFGPGTRLTVT.

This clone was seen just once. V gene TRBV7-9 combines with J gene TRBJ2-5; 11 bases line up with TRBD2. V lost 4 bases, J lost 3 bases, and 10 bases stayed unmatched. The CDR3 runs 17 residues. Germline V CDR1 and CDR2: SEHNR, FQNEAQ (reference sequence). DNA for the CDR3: TGTGCCAGCAGCTCCCCCCTAGCGGGAGGCCCCGAAGAGACCCAGTACTTC. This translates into CASSSPLAGGPEETQYF.

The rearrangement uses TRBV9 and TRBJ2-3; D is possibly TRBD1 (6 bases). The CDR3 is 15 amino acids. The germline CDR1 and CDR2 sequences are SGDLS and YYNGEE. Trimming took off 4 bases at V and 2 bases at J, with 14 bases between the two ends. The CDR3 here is CASSSKTGFTDTQYF. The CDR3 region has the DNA TGTGCCAGCAGCTCCAAAACAGGGTTCACAGATACGCAGTATTTT.

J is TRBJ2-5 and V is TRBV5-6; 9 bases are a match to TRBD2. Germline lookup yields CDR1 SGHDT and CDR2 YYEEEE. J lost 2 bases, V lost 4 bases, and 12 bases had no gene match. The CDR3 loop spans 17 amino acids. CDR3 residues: CASSRMGFSGRQETQYF. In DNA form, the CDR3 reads TGTGCCAGCAGCCGGATGGGTTTCAGCGGGAGGCAAGAGACCCAGTACTTC. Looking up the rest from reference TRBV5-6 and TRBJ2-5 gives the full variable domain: DAGVTQSPTHLIKTRGQQVTLRCSPKSGHDTVSWYQQALGQGPQFIFQYYEEEERQRGNFPDRFSGHQFPNYSSELNVNALLLGDSALYLCASSRMGFSGRQETQYFGPGTRLLVL.

CDR3 coding DNA: TGTGCCAGCAGCTTATCATTAGCGGCTTACGAGCAGTACTTC. Translating gives CASSLSLAAYEQYF. The rearrangement links TRBV5-5 to TRBJ2-7; tentatively, D is TRBD2 (6 bases). The CDR3 has 14 residues. V was trimmed by 2 bases and J by 4 bases, leaving 13 bases between them. Germline assignment: CDR1 SGHKS and CDR2 YYEKEE (reference sequence). The full variable domain, completed using reference TRBV5-5 and TRBJ2-7, is DAGVTQSPTHLIKTRGQQVTLRCSPISGHKSVSWYQQVLGQGPQFIFQYYEKEERGRGNFPDRFSARQFPNYSSELNVNALLLGDSALYLCASSLSLAAYEQYFGPGTRLTVT.

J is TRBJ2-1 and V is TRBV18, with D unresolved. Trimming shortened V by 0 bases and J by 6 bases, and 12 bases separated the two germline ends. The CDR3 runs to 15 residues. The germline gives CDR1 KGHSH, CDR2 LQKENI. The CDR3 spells CASSPPELGGNEQFF. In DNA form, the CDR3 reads TGTGCCAGCTCACCACCTGAATTAGGCGGCAATGAGCAGTTCTTC.

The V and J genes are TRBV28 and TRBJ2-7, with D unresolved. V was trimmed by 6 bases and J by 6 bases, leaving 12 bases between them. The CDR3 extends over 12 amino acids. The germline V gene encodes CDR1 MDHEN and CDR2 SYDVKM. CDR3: CASSLTRSEQYF. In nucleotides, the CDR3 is TGTGCCAGCAGCCTGACGCGGAGCGAGCAGTACTTC.

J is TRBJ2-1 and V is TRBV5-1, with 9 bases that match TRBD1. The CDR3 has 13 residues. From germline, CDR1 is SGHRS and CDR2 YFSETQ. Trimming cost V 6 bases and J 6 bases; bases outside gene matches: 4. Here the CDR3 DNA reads TGCGCCAGCACGGGACAGGGTCCCAATGAGCAGTTCTTC. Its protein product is CASTGQGPNEQFF.

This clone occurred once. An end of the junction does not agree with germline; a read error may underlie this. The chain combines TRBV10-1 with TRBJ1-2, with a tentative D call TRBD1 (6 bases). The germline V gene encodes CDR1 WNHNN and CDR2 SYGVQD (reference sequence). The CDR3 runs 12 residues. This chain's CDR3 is CASSESGRGRAF. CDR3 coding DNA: TGCGCCAGCAGTGAGTCCGGCAGGGGAAGGGCCTTC.

The CDR3 region has the DNA TGTGCCAGCAGTCGGGGGGACTCTGGAAACACCATATATTTT. This codes for CASSRGDSGNTIYF. The rearrangement uses TRBV2 and TRBJ1-3; D may be TRBD1 (5 bases). CDR1 and CDR2 (germline): SNHLY, FYNNEI. The CDR3 sequence is 14 residues long. Trimming removed 5 bases at V and 0 bases at J, with 8 bases between.